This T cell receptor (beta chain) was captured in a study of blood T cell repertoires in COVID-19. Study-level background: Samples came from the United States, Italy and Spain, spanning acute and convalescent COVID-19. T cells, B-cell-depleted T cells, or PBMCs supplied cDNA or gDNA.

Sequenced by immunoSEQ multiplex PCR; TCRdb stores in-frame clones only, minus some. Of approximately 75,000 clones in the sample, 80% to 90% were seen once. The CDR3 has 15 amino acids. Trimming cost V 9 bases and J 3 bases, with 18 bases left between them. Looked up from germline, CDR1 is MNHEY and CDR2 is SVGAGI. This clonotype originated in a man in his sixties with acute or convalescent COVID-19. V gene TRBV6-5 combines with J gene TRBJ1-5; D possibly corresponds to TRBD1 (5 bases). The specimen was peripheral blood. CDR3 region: CASGRSDSYNQPQHF. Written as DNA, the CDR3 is TGTGCCAGTGGAAGGTCCGACAGTTACAATCAGCCCCAGCATTTT.